This T cell receptor beta chain originates from a study of tumor-infiltrating lymphocytes in oesophageal squamous cell carcinoma. This clonotype was observed a handful of times. Lacking the conserved final phenylalanine or tryptophan, this CDR3 likely reflects a read error. Because the CDR3's place on the DNA is in doubt, the DNA is left out and the CDR3 is given as listed by TCRdb. The germline V gene encodes CDR1 SGHVS and CDR2 FNYEAQ. The CDR3 length is 17 residues, termini included. TCRdb re-called the PCR reads with MiXCR, one entry per CDR3 protein. The profile shows about 12,000 distinct CDR3 sequences, 55% to 70% of them singletons.

The sample was esophageal tumor tissue. This rearrangement joins TRBV7-6 to TRBJ2-6; the table's D call of TRBD1 was not tested on the DNA. The TCR comes from a female donor with esophageal squamous cell carcinoma. CDR3 protein: CASSSGTGSSYEQYFGN.